The entry below describes one T cell receptor beta chain. This sample is part of a study of blood T cell repertoires in COVID-19. Sequencing was performed with immunoSEQ multiplex PCR; in TCRdb, only in-frame clones are kept and a portion is missing. Among hundreds of thousands of clones listed, around 85% were seen once. This CDR3 is built from 13 residues. CDR1 LNHDA and CDR2 SQIVND come from the germline V gene (reference sequence). J gave up 6 bases and V 6 bases, and 4 bases lay outside the gene matches. The material sequenced was peripheral blood. This receptor was obtained from a woman in her twenties or thirties who had recovered from COVID-19. This sequence joins TRBV19 and TRBJ2-1; TRBD1 aligns across 8 bases. CDR3 sequence reads: CASRTGAVNEQFF. For the CDR3, the DNA is TGTGCCAGTAGGACAGGGGCGGTCAATGAGCAGTTCTTC. Drawing the rest from reference TRBV19 and TRBJ2-1, the complete variable domain is DGGITQSPKYLFRKEGQNVTLSCEQNLNHDAMYWYRQDPGQGLRLIYYSQIVNDFQKGDIAEGYSVSREKKESFPLTVTSAQKNPTAFYLCASRTGAVNEQFFGPGTRLTVL.